Presented here are 32 T cell receptor beta chains from one specimen sequenced in a study of blood T cell repertoires in COVID-19. Data came from immunoSEQ multiplex PCR; TCRdb stores just in-frame clones and leaves some out. The table lists about 99,000 clones, approximately 79% of them singletons. What was sequenced was peripheral blood. All receptors come from an elderly woman with active or convalescent COVID-19.

The chain couples TRBV2 to TRBJ2-7; 9 bases fit TRBD1. Germline V gives CDR1 SNHLY, CDR2 FYNNEI. There are 15 residues in the CDR3. V was pared by 6 bases and J by 6 bases, with 12 bases of the junction left unmatched. The CDR3 loop reads CASRGQGTRQIEQYF. CDR3 DNA: TGTGCCAGCAGGGGACAGGGCACAAGACAAATCGAGCAGTACTTC.

The chain carries TRBV6-6 and TRBJ2-1; 7 nucleotides match TRBD2. V was pared by 6 bases and J by 0 bases, with 8 bases of the junction left unmatched. The CDR3 loop spans 16 amino acids. Germline assignment: CDR1 MNHNY and CDR2 SVGAGI (reference sequence). The CDR3 reads CASRTLAANSYNEQFF. CDR3 DNA sequence: TGTGCCAGCAGAACCCTAGCGGCCAACTCCTACAATGAGCAGTTCTTC.

Worth noting for this clone: The junction and the germline gene differ at one end; a read error may be behind it. The CDR3 DNA sequence: TGTGCCAGCAGCTTGGAGCGCACAAATAATGAAAAACTGTTTTTT. Translating gives CASSLERTNNEKLFF. J is TRBJ1-4 and V is TRBV5-1; unclear D gene. This CDR3 has 15 amino acids. CDR1 and CDR2 (germline): SGHRS, YFSETQ.

The chain links TRBV11-3 to TRBJ2-1; 7 positions match TRBD2. The CDR3 extends over 14 amino acids. Germline loops: CDR1 SGHNT, CDR2 YENEEA. V lost 5 bases and J lost 5; bases outside the gene matches: 6. CDR3 amino acids: CASSPREPNNEQFF. CDR3 DNA sequence: TGTGCCAGCAGCCCGCGGGAGCCAAACAATGAGCAGTTCTTC.

The rearrangement joins TRBV5-1 to TRBJ2-1; 11 nucleotides align to TRBD2. The CDR3 sequence is 19 residues long. CDR1 is SGHRS and CDR2 is YFSETQ in the germline V gene. J gave up 4 bases and V 0 bases, and 12 bases lay outside the gene matches. The CDR3 here is CASSLGGQLGLAGYNEQFF. CDR3 DNA: TGCGCCAGCAGCTTGGGGGGACAACTCGGACTAGCGGGTTACAATGAGCAGTTCTTC.

This rearrangement joins TRBV6-9 to TRBJ2-1; D is uncertain. The CDR3 length is 14 residues. Trimming removed 5 bases from V and 7 bases from J, with 15 bases in between. Germline-derived CDR1 and CDR2 are MNHGY and SVAAGI. Here the CDR3 reads CASSHLSECNEQFF. The CDR3 DNA is TGTGCCAGCAGTCATCTATCCGAATGTAATGAGCAGTTCTTC.

This sequence joins TRBV18 and TRBJ2-5, with 10 bases aligning to TRBD2. The CDR3 has 15 residues. The V gene end was trimmed by 1 base and the J gene end by 5 bases; junction bases not matched to a gene: 4. The V gene's germline CDR1 is KGHSH and CDR2 LQKENI. The CDR3 DNA sequence: TGTGCCAGCTCACCACGCTTAGCGGGAGGCGAGACCCAGTACTTC. Translating gives CASSPRLAGGETQYF.

This chain links TRBV5-8 with TRBJ1-2, with TRBD1 matching 8 bases. V gave up 4 bases and J gave up 9 bases; unmatched junction bases: 17. The germline gives CDR1 SGHTS, CDR2 YDEGEE. CDR3 length equals 16 residues. The CDR3: CASSPVWSGGANSYTF. The CDR3, as DNA: TGTGCCAGCAGCCCCGTTTGGTCAGGGGGCGCCAATAGCTACACCTTC. Based on the CDR3 plus reference TRBV5-8 and TRBJ1-2, the full variable domain is EAGVTQSPTHLIKTRGQQATLRCSPISGHTSVYWYQQALGLGLQFLLWYDEGEERNRGNFPPRFSGRQFPNYSSELNVNALELEDSALYLCASSPVWSGGANSYTFGSGTRLTVV.

The CDR3 coding sequence is TGTGCCAGCAGCTTACGGGTCACAGGCCCTTTAGGCGATGGCTACACCTTC. Amino acids: CASSLRVTGPLGDGYTF. J is TRBJ1-2 and V is TRBV5-6, with D tentatively TRBD1 (5 bases). This CDR3 has 17 amino acids. Germline CDR1 and CDR2: SGHDT and YYEEEE. The V gene lost 2 bases and the J gene lost 6 bases, with 23 bases spanning the gap.

In its sample, this clone was seen once. At one of its ends the junction is not consistent with the germline gene, which may arise from a read error. V is TRBV19 and J is TRBJ1-5; unclear D gene. The CDR3 extends over 13 amino acids. Germline CDR1 is LNHDA and CDR2 is SQIVND (reference sequence). The CDR3 nucleotides are TGTGCCAGTAGGATAGACCTTAGTCAGCCCCAGCATTTT. It yields the protein CASRIDLSQPQHF.

The CDR3 sequence: CASSLRLADSYEQYF. The CDR3 DNA reads TGTGCCAGTAGTTTAAGACTAGCGGACTCCTACGAGCAGTACTTC. V is TRBV19 and J is TRBJ2-7; 9 bases line up with TRBD2. This CDR3 spans 15 amino acids. J lost 0 bases, V lost 5 bases, and 5 bases had no gene match. Germline V gene data show CDR1 as LNHDA and CDR2 as SQIVND (reference sequence).

This chain joins TRBV5-6 and TRBJ1-4; D perhaps matches TRBD1 (6 bases). V was clipped by 0 bases and J by 4 bases, with 16 bases between them. The CDR3 has 17 residues. Germline V lookup: CDR1 SGHDT, CDR2 YYEEEE. The CDR3 DNA is TGTGCCAGCAGCTTGGGGCTCGGCAGGGGCCGTAATGAAAAACTGTTTTTT. Translated: CASSLGLGRGRNEKLFF.

This clone appeared a single time. This chain connects TRBV3-1 (or the pseudogene TRBV3-2) to TRBJ1-2; D gene ambiguous. The CDR3 loop spans 12 amino acids. Per the germline V gene, CDR1 is LGHDT and CDR2 is YNNKEL (reference sequence). V lost 4 bases and J 0 bases, leaving 3 bases between the germline ends. The chain's CDR3 is CASSPANYGYTF. The CDR3 nucleotides are TGTGCCAGCAGCCCAGCTAACTATGGCTACACCTTC.

V usage is TRBV11-3 and J usage is TRBJ2-7, with TRBD1 identical over 9 bases. V gave up 3 bases and J gave up 3 bases; unmatched junction bases: 6. Germline V lookup: CDR1 SGHNT, CDR2 YENEEA. The CDR3 sequence is 15 residues long. Written as DNA, the CDR3 is TGTGCCAGCAGCTTGGGACAGGGCCCCTTCTACGAGCAGTACTTC. Residues: CASSLGQGPFYEQYF.

Judged by abundance, this clone is medium-sized. This chain joins TRBV30 and TRBJ1-1, with no clear D. Between the trimmed V and J ends, which lost 5 bases and 0 bases, there was a span of 4 bases. This CDR3 spans 11 amino acids. Germline-derived CDR1 and CDR2 are GTSNPN and SVGIG (reference sequence). The CDR3, as DNA: TGTGCCTGGCTTATGAACACTGAAGCTTTCTTT. It encodes CAWLMNTEAFF.

The chain has TRBV6-5 and TRBJ1-5; TRBD1 matches 10 bases. With V trimmed by 5 bases and J by 2 bases, 3 bases remained unmatched. This CDR3 region has 15 residues. Germline V lookup: CDR1 MNHEY, CDR2 SVGAGI. This CDR3 reads CASSRTGGGNQPQHF. CDR3 coding DNA: TGTGCCAGCAGTCGGACAGGGGGGGGCAATCAGCCCCAGCATTTT.

The chain uses TRBV28 and TRBJ1-6; D may be TRBD1 (5 bases). Germline loops: CDR1 MDHEN, CDR2 SYDVKM. Deletions cut 3 bases from V and 10 bases from J, with 10 bases between. This CDR3 region has 13 residues. The CDR3 region is CASSFGGDSPLHF. CDR3 bases: TGTGCCAGCAGTTTTGGAGGGGACTCACCCCTCCACTTT.

The chain joins TRBV27 to TRBJ2-7, with D tentatively TRBD1 (6 bases). Germline V gene sequence: CDR1 MNHEY, CDR2 SMNVEV (reference sequence). V was clipped by 2 bases and J by 2 bases, with 13 bases between them. The CDR3 contains 15 residues. CDR3 coding DNA: TGTGCCAGCAGTTTAAGGCAGGGGCGGGCCTACGAGCAGTACTTC. Protein product: CASSLRQGRAYEQYF.

The chain joins TRBV2 to TRBJ2-3; perhaps TRBD2 as D (6 bases). CDR1 and CDR2 (germline): SNHLY, FYNNEI. CDR3 size: 13 residues. V was cut by 9 bases and J by 2 bases, with 12 bases left in between. In DNA, the CDR3 is TGTGCCAGTAGGGAGGAGGTCACAGATACGCAGTATTTT. It yields the protein CASREEVTDTQYF.

This clone was detected ten times or more. This chain joins TRBV21-1 and TRBJ2-5; the table names TRBD1, a call not compared with the DNA. TRBV21-1 counts as a pseudogene. The CDR3 has 15 amino acids. The chain's CDR3 is CASSSPRGGPETQYF. The CDR3 nucleotides read TGTGCCAGCAGCAGCCCCCGAGGGGGCCCAGAGACCCAGTACTTC.

The chain is built from TRBV19 and TRBJ2-6, with TRBD1 matching 7 bases. The ends lost 4 bases at V and 0 bases at J; junction bases unmatched: 3. Germline V gene lookup returns CDR1 LNHDA and CDR2 SQIVND (reference sequence). This CDR3 region has 16 residues. The CDR3 spells CASSTPGGSGANVLTF. CDR3 DNA sequence: TGTGCCAGTAGTACACCAGGGGGCTCTGGGGCCAACGTCCTGACTTTC.

The chain combines TRBV6-5 with TRBJ2-7; D gene ambiguous. The CDR3 is 14 amino acids. V lost 7 bases, J lost 3 bases, and 16 bases lay in between. The germline V gene encodes CDR1 MNHEY and CDR2 SVGAGI. This CDR3 is CASKTADRSYEQYF. The CDR3 nucleotides read TGTGCCAGCAAGACGGCAGATAGGAGCTACGAGCAGTACTTC.

V usage is TRBV6-2 or TRBV6-3 and J usage is TRBJ1-2, with 9 bases aligning to TRBD1. The germline V gene encodes CDR1 MNHEY and CDR2 SVGEGT. The CDR3 totals 14 residues. V lost 7 bases and J lost 8; bases outside the gene matches: 11. CDR3 sequence (DNA): TGTGCCAGCACCCCTCCGGGACAGGGAGGCGGCTACACCTTC. Its protein is CASTPPGQGGGYTF.

The chain combines TRBV7-2 with TRBJ2-7; TRBD1 agrees at 9 bases. This CDR3 region has 14 residues. Per germline, CDR1 SGHTA and CDR2 FQGNSA. Unmatched junction bases numbered 10, after V lost 5 bases and J lost 8 bases. The CDR3 coding sequence is TGTGCCAGCAGCCAACAGGGGGCGCAGGGCAAGCAGTACTTC. Its translation: CASSQQGAQGKQYF.

The genes are TRBV5-4 and TRBJ2-1; 10 bases match TRBD2. V was clipped by 2 bases and J by 6 bases; unmatched bases: 5. Germline CDR1 and CDR2: SGHNT and YYREEE (reference sequence). The length of the CDR3 is 15 residues. Written as DNA, the CDR3 is TGTGCCAGCAGCTTAGGTCTAGCGGGAGCCAATGAGCAGTTCTTC. It specifies CASSLGLAGANEQFF. Full variable domain (remainder filled in from reference TRBV5-4 and TRBJ2-1): ETGVTQSPTHLIKTRGQQVTLRCSSQSGHNTVSWYQQALGQGPQFIFQYYREEENGRGNFPPRFSGLQFPNYSSELNVNALELDDSALYLCASSLGLAGANEQFFGPGTRLTVL.

The V and J genes are TRBV7-8 and TRBJ1-1, with unresolved D. V was pared by 4 bases and J by 1 base, with 10 bases between. The CDR3 runs to 14 residues. CDR1 and CDR2 from the germline V gene are SGHVS and FQNEAQ. The CDR3 DNA follows: TGTGCCAGCAGCTCACAATCCAGGAACACTGAAGCTTTCTTT. Protein product: CASSSQSRNTEAFF. Full variable domain (rest looked up from reference TRBV7-8 and TRBJ1-1): GAGVSQSPRYKVAKRGQDVALRCDPISGHVSLFWYQQALGQGPEFLTYFQNEAQLDKSGLPSDRFFAERPEGSVSTLKIQRTQQEDSAVYLCASSSQSRNTEAFFGQGTRLTVV.

The chain recombines TRBV7-8 with TRBJ2-3, with unresolved D. The germline gives CDR1 SGHVS, CDR2 FQNEAQ. The CDR3 is 14 amino acids. The V end was cut by 3 bases, the J end by 2 bases, with 9 bases between. The CDR3 region has the DNA TGTGCCAGCAGCTTGGGCAGAAACACAGATACGCAGTATTTT. Translated: CASSLGRNTDTQYF.

The genes are TRBV7-9 and TRBJ1-3; the D gene is possibly TRBD1 (5 bases). The V end was cut by 3 bases, the J end by 2 bases, with 17 bases between. CDR1 and CDR2 (germline): SEHNR, FQNEAQ (reference sequence). The length of the CDR3 is 17 residues. CDR3 DNA sequence: TGTGCCAGCAGCTTTAGGGGACTTCGGGGTGCTGGAAACACCATATATTTT. Translated, it gives CASSFRGLRGAGNTIYF.

CDR3 DNA: TGCGCCAGCAGCGAAACTGGACTAGCGGGATCTCGGGAGCAGTACTTC. It specifies CASSETGLAGSREQYF. The genes are TRBV5-1 and TRBJ2-7; 12 bases line up with TRBD2. V was clipped by 4 bases and J by 7 bases; unmatched bases: 12. Germline lookup yields CDR1 SGHRS and CDR2 YFSETQ. CDR3 length: 16 residues.

With regard to this clone: The germline gene is not matched at one end of the junction; a read error may be the cause. The rearrangement joins TRBV5-1 to TRBJ2-5, with 11 positions matching TRBD2. There are 15 residues in the CDR3. Germline V gene data show CDR1 as SGHRS and CDR2 as YFSETQ. The CDR3 reads CASSSLAGGRETQYF. The DNA of the CDR3 is TGTGCCAGCAGCTCCCTAGCGGGAGGTCGGGAGACCCAGTACTTC.

This clone showed up just a few times. This chain joins TRBV7-2 and TRBJ2-7, with 12 bases lining up with TRBD2. This CDR3 comprises 15 residues. Germline V gene lookup returns CDR1 SGHTA and CDR2 FQGNSA. The ends lost 3 bases at V and 4 bases at J; junction bases unmatched: 4. The CDR3 protein is CASSFLAGGGYEQYF. For the CDR3, the DNA is TGTGCCAGCAGCTTTCTAGCGGGAGGGGGTTACGAGCAGTACTTC.

This chain connects TRBV29-1 to TRBJ2-2, with TRBD1 matching 9 bases. CDR1 is SQVTM and CDR2 is ANQGSEA in the germline V gene. The CDR3 has 13 residues. The ends lost 7 bases at V and 4 bases at J; junction bases unmatched: 4. The CDR3 reads CSAGTGSTGELFF. The CDR3 bases are TGCAGCGCCGGGACAGGGTCCACCGGGGAGCTGTTTTTT.